In this sample, the clone carrying this TCR beta chain turned up once. Its antigen is as yet unknown. Germline-derived CDR1 and CDR2 are KGHSH and LQKENI. The CDR3 is 15 residues long. Trimming shortened V by 3 bases and J by 5 bases, and 13 bases separated the two germline ends. The sample comes from a study of cytomegalovirus exposure and HLA in healthy donors. Study observations and caveats: Per published reports, the classifier diagnosed cytomegalovirus status with high specificity and sensitivity. Earlier analysis looked at TCR beta V segments, and most were productive about 90% or about 30% of the time. Associated with cytomegalovirus, according to the listing, were 150 to 200 TCR beta chains. In a later analysis, DRB1 alleles had the most associated TCRs; HLA-C alleles the fewest.

In the PCR, 60 Vbeta and 13 Jbeta primers were used. Sequencing used immunoSEQ multiplex PCR; TCRdb keeps in-frame clones, though not all of them. Altogether 200,000 or so clones are present, over 70% being singletons, with the ten largest covering around 2.1%. The chain uses TRBV18 and TRBJ2-2; tentative D call: TRBD2 (6 bases). Sequencing was performed on PBMCs. The receptor comes from a woman aged 18-29 years in good health and CMV-seropositive. CDR3 nucleotides: TGTGCCAGCTCACCGCTCCCCGGAGGGACCGGGGAGCTGTTTTTT. This codes for CASSPLPGGTGELFF.